Listed below are T cell receptor beta chains from one sample, sequenced in a study of monozygotic twins with inflammatory bowel disease. TCRdb reprocessed the 5' RACE reads, keeping one entry per CDR3 protein, no DNA. The table lists 80,000 or so distinct CDR3 sequences, with approximately 7.4% in the top ten. Sequencing used blood. The receptors here all came from a human donor with ulcerative colitis or Crohn's disease, or a healthy co-twin of an affected twin (not recorded which). CDR3s include the opening cysteine and the closing phenylalanine or tryptophan. A row's size may be missing; if present it is once, few, many or a size class.

CASSVKGGYGYTF	NA	TRBV27	TRBJ1-2
CASSLYNNSPLHF	NA	TRBV12-3/TRBV12-4	TRBJ1-6
CASRLTTVGQQETQYF	NA	TRBV12-3/TRBV12-4	TRBJ2-5
CASSYGGAGFTDTQYF	NA	TRBV19	TRBJ2-3
CASSFGTYNTEAFF	NA	TRBV5-1	TRBJ1-1
CAGSTQQMNTEAFF	NA	TRBV5-1	TRBJ1-1
CASSIMDTDTQYF	NA	TRBV19	TRBJ2-3
CASSRSGLTDTQYF	NA	TRBV7-2	TRBJ2-3
CASSQGTSSYNEQFF	NA	TRBV3-1	TRBJ2-1
CSVGTQSTPGELFF	NA	TRBV29-1	TRBJ2-2
CASIPTSGGGDTQYF	NA	TRBV12-3/TRBV12-4	TRBJ2-3
CASSSSMNTEAFF	NA	TRBV7-2	TRBJ1-1
CASSWRDSRNDEAFF	NA	TRBV6-5	TRBJ1-1
CASSRTLESYEQYF	NA	TRBV18	TRBJ2-7
CASSSNRGHTGELFF	NA	TRBV12-3/TRBV12-4	TRBJ2-2
CASSTQDRGYEQFF	NA	TRBV27	TRBJ2-1
CASRARTGGQSTEAFF	NA	TRBV6-1	TRBJ1-1
CASSSAGGPYEQYF	medium-sized	TRBV13	TRBJ2-7
CASSQDSAQGAYSPLHF	NA	TRBV3-1	TRBJ1-6
CASSSSTGDNEKLFF	NA	TRBV6-5	TRBJ1-4
CATSTGLASTDTQYF	NA	TRBV15	TRBJ2-3
CASSLDPGLDTEAFF	medium-sized	TRBV7-2	TRBJ1-1
CASRGSVWTEAFF	NA	TRBV6-5	TRBJ1-1
CASSGIGLQETQYF	NA	TRBV25-1	TRBJ2-5
CASRRTATGSQPQHF	NA	TRBV5-1	TRBJ1-5
CASSLGDRAHPSSPLHF	NA	TRBV5-1	TRBJ1-6
CSARVKGRSSYGYTF	NA	TRBV20-1	TRBJ1-2
CASSLRIGGTEAFF	NA	TRBV27	TRBJ1-1
CSARTSGGEYNEQFF	NA	TRBV20-1	TRBJ2-1
CASSLEQLSSYNEQFF	NA	TRBV5-6	TRBJ2-1
CASSLLPNSDTEAFF	NA	TRBV7-2	TRBJ1-1
CASSLIGGGEKLFF	NA	TRBV7-9	TRBJ1-4
CASSPLVSHYNEQFF	NA	TRBV18	TRBJ2-1
CSARDPKVTVGGEQFF	NA	TRBV20-1	TRBJ2-1
CASSLGQGFGNQPQHF	NA	TRBV12-3/TRBV12-4	TRBJ1-5
CASSLGGVRETQYF	NA	TRBV5-1	TRBJ2-5
CASSPRWTGASYEQYF	NA	TRBV7-8	TRBJ2-7
CSAVRQGSNQPQHF	NA	TRBV20-1	TRBJ1-5
CASRLTGGRTEAFF	NA	TRBV11-2	TRBJ1-1
CASSLAGDSNTGELFF	NA	TRBV5-1	TRBJ2-2
CASSPRGQANYGYTF	NA	TRBV9	TRBJ1-2
CASSLVSVQDEQYF	NA	TRBV11-2	TRBJ2-7
CASSHGQGRNGYTF	NA	TRBV3-1	TRBJ1-2
CASSPNLVDREDGYTF	NA	TRBV18	TRBJ1-2
CSAREPRDGYTF	NA	TRBV20-1	TRBJ1-2
CASSQGDRGWKSTDTQYF	NA	TRBV3-1	TRBJ2-3
CASSTNLQGNTGELFF	NA	TRBV18	TRBJ2-2
CASSLARMNTEAFF	NA	TRBV5-1	TRBJ1-1
CAISESGGGGLVTDTQYF	NA	TRBV10-3	TRBJ2-3
CATSKLGAANTGELFF	NA	TRBV15	TRBJ2-2